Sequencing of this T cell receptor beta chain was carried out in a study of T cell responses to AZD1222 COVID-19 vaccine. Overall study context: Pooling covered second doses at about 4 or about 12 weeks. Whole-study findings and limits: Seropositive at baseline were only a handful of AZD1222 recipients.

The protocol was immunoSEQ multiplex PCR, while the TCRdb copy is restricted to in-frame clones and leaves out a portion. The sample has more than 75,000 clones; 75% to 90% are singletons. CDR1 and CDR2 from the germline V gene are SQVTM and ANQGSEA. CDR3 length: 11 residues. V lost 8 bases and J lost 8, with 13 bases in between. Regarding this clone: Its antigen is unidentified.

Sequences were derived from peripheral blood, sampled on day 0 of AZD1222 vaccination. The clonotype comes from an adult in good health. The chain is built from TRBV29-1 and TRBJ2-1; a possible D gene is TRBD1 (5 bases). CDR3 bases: TGCAGCAAAAGTCAGGGCTATGAGCAGTTCTTC. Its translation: CSKSQGYEQFF.